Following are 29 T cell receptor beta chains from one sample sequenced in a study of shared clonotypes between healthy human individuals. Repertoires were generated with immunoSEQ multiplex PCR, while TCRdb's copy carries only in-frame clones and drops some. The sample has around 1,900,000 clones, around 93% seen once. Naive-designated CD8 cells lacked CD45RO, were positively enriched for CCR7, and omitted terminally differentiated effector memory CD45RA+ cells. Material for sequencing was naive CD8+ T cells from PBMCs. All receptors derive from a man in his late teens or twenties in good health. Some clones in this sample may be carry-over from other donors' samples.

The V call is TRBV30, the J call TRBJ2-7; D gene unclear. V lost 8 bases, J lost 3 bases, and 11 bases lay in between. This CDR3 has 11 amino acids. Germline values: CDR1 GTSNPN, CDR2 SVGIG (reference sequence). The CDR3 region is CALRTDYEQYF. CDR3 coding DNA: TGTGCCCTGAGGACCGACTACGAGCAGTACTTC.

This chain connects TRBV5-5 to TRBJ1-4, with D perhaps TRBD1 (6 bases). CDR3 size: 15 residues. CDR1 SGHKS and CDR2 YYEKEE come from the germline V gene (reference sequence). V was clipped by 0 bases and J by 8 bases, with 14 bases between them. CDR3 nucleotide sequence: TGTGCCAGCAGCTTGGGGCGGGGGGCCGGCGAAAAACTGTTTTTT. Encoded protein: CASSLGRGAGEKLFF.

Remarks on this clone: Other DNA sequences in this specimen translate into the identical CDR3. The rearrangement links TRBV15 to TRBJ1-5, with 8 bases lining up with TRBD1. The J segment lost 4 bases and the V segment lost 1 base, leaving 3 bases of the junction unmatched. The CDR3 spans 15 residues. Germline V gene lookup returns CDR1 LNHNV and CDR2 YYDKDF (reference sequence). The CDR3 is CATSRGTGSNQPQHF. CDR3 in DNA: TGTGCCACCAGCAGAGGGACAGGGTCAAATCAGCCCCAGCATTTT.

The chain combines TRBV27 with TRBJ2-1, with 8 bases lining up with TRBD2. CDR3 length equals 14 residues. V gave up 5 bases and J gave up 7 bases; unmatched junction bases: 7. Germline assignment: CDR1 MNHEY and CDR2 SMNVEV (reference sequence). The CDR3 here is CASSPREGWNEQFF. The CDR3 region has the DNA TGTGCCAGCAGTCCCCGGGAGGGTTGGAATGAGCAGTTCTTC.

This CDR3 reads CASSAVPGLAMDTQYF. The CDR3 bases are TGTGCCAGCAGCGCGGTACCGGGACTCGCCATGGATACGCAGTATTTT. The V call is TRBV9, the J call TRBJ2-3; D might be TRBD2 (6 bases). Germline CDR1 SGDLS, CDR2 YYNGEE. This CDR3 contains 16 residues. Deletions cut 3 bases from V and 6 bases from J, with 20 bases between. Full variable domain (remainder filled in from reference TRBV9 and TRBJ2-3): DSGVTQTPKHLITATGQRVTLRCSPRSGDLSVYWYQQSLDQGLQFLIQYYNGEERAKGNILERFSAQQFPDLHSELNLSSLELGDSALYFCASSAVPGLAMDTQYFGPGTRLTVL.

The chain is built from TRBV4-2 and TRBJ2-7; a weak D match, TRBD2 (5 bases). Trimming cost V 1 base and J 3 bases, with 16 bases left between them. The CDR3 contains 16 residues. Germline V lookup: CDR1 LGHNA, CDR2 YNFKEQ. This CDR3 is CASSQGSQRSLYEQYF. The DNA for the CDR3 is TGTGCCAGCAGCCAAGGGTCCCAGCGGTCCCTCTACGAGCAGTACTTC.

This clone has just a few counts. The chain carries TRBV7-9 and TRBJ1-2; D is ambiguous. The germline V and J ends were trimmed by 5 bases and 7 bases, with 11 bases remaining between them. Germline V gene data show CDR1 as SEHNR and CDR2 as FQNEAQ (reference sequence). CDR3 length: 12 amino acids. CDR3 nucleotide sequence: TGTGCCAGCAGCCACTTTACGGGTGGCTACACCTTC. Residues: CASSHFTGGYTF.

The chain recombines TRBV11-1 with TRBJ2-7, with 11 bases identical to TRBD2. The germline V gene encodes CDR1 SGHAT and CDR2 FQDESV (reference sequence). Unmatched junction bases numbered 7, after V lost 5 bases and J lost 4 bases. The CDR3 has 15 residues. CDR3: CASSPRTSGFYEQYF. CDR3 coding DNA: TGTGCCAGCAGCCCGAGGACTAGCGGGTTTTACGAGCAGTACTTC. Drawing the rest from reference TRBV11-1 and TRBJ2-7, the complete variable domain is EAEVAQSPRYKITEKSQAVAFWCDPISGHATLYWYRQILGQGPELLVQFQDESVVDDSQLPKDRFSAERLKGVDSTLKIQPAELGDSAMYLCASSPRTSGFYEQYFGPGTRLTVT.

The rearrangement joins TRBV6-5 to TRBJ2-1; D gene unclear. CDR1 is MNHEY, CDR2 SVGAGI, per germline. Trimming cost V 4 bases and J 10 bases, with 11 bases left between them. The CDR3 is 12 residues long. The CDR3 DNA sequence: TGTGCCAGCAGTTTTGGTATTGGGGAGCAGTTCTTC. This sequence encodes CASSFGIGEQFF.

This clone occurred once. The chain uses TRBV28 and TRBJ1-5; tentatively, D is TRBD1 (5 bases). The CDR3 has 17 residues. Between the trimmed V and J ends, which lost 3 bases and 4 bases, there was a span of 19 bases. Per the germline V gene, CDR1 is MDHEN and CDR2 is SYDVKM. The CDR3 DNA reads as TGTGCCAGCAGTTTGCGGGGGGTTTACCGGGGAAATCAGCCCCAGCATTTT. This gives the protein CASSLRGVYRGNQPQHF.

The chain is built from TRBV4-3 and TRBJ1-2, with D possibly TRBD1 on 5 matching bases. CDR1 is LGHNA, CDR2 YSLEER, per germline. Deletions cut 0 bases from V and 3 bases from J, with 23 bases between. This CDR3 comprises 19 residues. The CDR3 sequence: CASSQDRGGTTTSDYGYTF. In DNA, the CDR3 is TGCGCCAGCAGCCAAGATCGGGGCGGGACTACCACTTCGGACTATGGCTACACCTTC.

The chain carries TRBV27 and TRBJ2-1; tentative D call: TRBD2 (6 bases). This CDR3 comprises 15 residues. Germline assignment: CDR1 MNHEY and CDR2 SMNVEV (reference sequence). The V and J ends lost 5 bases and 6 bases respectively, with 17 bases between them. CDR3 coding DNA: TGTGCCAGCAGTCCCCGGGACTCCCAGGGCAATGAGCAGTTCTTC. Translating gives CASSPRDSQGNEQFF.

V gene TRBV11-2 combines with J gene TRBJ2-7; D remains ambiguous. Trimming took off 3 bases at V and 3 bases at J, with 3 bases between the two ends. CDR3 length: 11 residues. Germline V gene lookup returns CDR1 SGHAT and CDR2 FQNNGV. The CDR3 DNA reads TGTGCCAGCAGCTTCCACTACGAGCAGTACTTC. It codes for CASSFHYEQYF.

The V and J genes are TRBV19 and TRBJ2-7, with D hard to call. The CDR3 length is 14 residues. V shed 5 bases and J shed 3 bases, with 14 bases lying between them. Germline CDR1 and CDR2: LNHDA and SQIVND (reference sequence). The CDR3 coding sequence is TGTGCCAGTAGTGGACGGCGGAGTGACTACGAGCAGTACTTC. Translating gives CASSGRRSDYEQYF. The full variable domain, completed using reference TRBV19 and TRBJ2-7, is DGGITQSPKYLFRKEGQNVTLSCEQNLNHDAMYWYRQDPGQGLRLIYYSQIVNDFQKGDIAEGYSVSREKKESFPLTVTSAQKNPTAFYLCASSGRRSDYEQYFGPGTRLTVT.

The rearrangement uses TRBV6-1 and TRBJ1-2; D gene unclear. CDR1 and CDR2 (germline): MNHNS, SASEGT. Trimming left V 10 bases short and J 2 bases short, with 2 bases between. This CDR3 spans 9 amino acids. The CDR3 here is CAINYGYTF. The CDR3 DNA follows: TGTGCCATAAACTATGGCTACACCTTC.

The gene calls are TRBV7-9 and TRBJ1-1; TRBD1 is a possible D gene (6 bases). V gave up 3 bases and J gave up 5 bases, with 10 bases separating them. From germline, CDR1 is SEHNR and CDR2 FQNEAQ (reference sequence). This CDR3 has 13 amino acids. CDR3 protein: CASSFSGATEAFF. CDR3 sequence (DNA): TGTGCCAGCAGCTTTTCGGGGGCGACTGAAGCTTTCTTT.

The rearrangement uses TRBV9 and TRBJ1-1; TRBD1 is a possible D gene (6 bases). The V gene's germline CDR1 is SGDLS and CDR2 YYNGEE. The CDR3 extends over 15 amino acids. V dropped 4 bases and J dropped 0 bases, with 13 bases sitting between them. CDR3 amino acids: CASSLMTGLNTEAFF. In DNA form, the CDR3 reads TGTGCCAGCAGCTTAATGACAGGTTTGAACACTGAAGCTTTCTTT.

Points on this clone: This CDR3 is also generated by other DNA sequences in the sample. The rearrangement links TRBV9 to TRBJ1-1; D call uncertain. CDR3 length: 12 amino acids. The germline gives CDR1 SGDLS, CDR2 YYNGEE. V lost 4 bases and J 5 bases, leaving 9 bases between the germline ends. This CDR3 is CASSPVGTEAFF. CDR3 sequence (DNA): TGTGCCAGCAGCCCTGTGGGGACTGAAGCTTTCTTT. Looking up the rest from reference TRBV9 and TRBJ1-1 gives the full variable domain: DSGVTQTPKHLITATGQRVTLRCSPRSGDLSVYWYQQSLDQGLQFLIQYYNGEERAKGNILERFSAQQFPDLHSELNLSSLELGDSALYFCASSPVGTEAFFGQGTRLTVV.

CDR3 region: CAISEVRQQAYEQYF. Written as DNA, the CDR3 is TGTGCCATCAGTGAAGTCAGGCAGCAAGCCTACGAGCAGTACTTC. The chain combines TRBV10-3 with TRBJ2-7; D not resolved. Trimming left V 3 bases short and J 2 bases short, with 14 bases between. CDR3 length: 15 amino acids. The germline V gene has CDR1 ENHRY and CDR2 SYGVKD.

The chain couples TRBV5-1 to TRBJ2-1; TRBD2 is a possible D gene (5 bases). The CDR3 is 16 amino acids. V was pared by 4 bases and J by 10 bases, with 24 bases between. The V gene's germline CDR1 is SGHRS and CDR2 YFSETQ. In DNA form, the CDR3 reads TGCGCCAGCAGCCTTTCGGTGAGGGCCCGTGAGAGCGAGCAGTTCTTC. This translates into CASSLSVRARESEQFF.

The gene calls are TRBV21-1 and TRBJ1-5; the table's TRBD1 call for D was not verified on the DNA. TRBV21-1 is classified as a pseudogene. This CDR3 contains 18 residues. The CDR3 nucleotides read TGTGCCAGCAGCAAATTAGGACAGGGGGGAGAACGCAATCAGCCCCAGCATTTT. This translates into CASSKLGQGGERNQPQHF.

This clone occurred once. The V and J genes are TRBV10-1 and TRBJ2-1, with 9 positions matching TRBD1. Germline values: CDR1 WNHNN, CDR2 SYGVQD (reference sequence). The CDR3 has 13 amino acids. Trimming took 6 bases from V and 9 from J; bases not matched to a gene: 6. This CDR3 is CASRKDRGCEQFF. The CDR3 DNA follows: TGCGCCAGCAGGAAGGACAGGGGATGTGAGCAGTTCTTC.

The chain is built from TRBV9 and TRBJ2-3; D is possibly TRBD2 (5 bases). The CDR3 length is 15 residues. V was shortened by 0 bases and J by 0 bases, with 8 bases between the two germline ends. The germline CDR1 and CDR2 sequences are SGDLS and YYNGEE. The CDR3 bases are TGTGCCAGCAGCGTAGGACTAACTAGCACAGATACGCAGTATTTT. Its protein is CASSVGLTSTDTQYF. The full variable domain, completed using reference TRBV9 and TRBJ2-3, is DSGVTQTPKHLITATGQRVTLRCSPRSGDLSVYWYQQSLDQGLQFLIQYYNGEERAKGNILERFSAQQFPDLHSELNLSSLELGDSALYFCASSVGLTSTDTQYFGPGTRLTVL.

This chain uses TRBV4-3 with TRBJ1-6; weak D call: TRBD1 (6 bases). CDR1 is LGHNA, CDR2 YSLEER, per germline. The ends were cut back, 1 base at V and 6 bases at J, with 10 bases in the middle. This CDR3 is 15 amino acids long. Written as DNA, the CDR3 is TGCGCCAGCAGCCAAGGGACAGCCTTTAATTCACCCCTCCACTTT. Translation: CASSQGTAFNSPLHF.

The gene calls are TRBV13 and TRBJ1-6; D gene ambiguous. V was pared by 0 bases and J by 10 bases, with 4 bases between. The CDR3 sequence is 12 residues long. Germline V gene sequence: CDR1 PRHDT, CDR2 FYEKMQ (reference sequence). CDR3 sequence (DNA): TGTGCCAGCAGCTTAGGGCAATCACCCCTCCACTTT. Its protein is CASSLGQSPLHF.

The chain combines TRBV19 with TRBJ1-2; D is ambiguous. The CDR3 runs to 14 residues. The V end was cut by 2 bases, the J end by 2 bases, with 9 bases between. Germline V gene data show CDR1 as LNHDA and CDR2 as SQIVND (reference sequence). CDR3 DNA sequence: TGTGCCAGTAGTATACCAGGCTTCAACTATGGCTACACCTTC. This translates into CASSIPGFNYGYTF.

The CDR3 nucleotides read TGTGCCAGCAGCTTAGCTGCCCGTTACGAGCAGTACTTC. This translates into CASSLAARYEQYF. The V and J genes are TRBV11-2 and TRBJ2-7; D is undetermined. Germline values: CDR1 SGHAT, CDR2 FQNNGV. Trimming removed 1 base at V and 4 bases at J, with 8 bases between. This CDR3 region has 13 residues. The full variable domain, completed using reference TRBV11-2 and TRBJ2-7, is EAGVAQSPRYKIIEKRQSVAFWCNPISGHATLYWYQQILGQGPKLLIQFQNNGVVDDSQLPKDRFSAERLKGVDSTLKIQPAKLEDSAVYLCASSLAARYEQYFGPGTRLTVT.

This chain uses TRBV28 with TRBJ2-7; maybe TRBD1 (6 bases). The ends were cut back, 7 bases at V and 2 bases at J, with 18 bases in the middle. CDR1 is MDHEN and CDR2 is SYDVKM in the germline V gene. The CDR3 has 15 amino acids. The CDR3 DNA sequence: TGTGCCAGCACCACTAGACAGGCCTTTACCTACGAGCAGTACTTC. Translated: CASTTRQAFTYEQYF.

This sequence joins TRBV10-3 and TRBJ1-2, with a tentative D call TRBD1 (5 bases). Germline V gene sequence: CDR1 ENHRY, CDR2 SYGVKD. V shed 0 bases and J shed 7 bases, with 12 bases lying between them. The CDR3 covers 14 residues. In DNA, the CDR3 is TGTGCCATCAGTGAGTCGAGGGACTCCCCTGGCTACACCTTC. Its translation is CAISESRDSPGYTF.